This T cell receptor beta chain was retrieved from a study of shared clonotypes between healthy human individuals. The study, taken as a whole, reports: Of the naive CD4 clonotypes, around 4.7% were shared across four donors.

CDR1 and CDR2 from the germline V gene are MNHEY and SVGAGI. Trimming removed 0 bases at V and 2 bases at J, with 8 bases between. CDR3 size: 14 residues. CD45RO negativity and positive selection for CCR7 defined naive CD8 cells, a population that excluded terminally differentiated effector memory CD45RA+ cells. All donors qualified as healthy HIV-negative adults and had experienced no recent acute infections or vaccinations. As for this clone: Its matching antigen is unknown.

Libraries were prepared by immunoSEQ multiplex PCR; TCRdb keeps only in-frame clonotypes and omits some of them. The profile shows about 2.1 million clones, around 93% of them singletons. Specimen: naive CD8+ T cells from PBMCs. This receptor was taken from a man aged 18 to 29 in good health. Some clones in this sample may be carry-over from other donors' samples. This chain uses TRBV6-5 with TRBJ2-7; a weak D match, TRBD1 (5 bases). CDR3: CASSYSGHPYEQYF. CDR3 nucleotides: TGTGCCAGCAGTTACTCAGGACATCCCTACGAGCAGTACTTC.